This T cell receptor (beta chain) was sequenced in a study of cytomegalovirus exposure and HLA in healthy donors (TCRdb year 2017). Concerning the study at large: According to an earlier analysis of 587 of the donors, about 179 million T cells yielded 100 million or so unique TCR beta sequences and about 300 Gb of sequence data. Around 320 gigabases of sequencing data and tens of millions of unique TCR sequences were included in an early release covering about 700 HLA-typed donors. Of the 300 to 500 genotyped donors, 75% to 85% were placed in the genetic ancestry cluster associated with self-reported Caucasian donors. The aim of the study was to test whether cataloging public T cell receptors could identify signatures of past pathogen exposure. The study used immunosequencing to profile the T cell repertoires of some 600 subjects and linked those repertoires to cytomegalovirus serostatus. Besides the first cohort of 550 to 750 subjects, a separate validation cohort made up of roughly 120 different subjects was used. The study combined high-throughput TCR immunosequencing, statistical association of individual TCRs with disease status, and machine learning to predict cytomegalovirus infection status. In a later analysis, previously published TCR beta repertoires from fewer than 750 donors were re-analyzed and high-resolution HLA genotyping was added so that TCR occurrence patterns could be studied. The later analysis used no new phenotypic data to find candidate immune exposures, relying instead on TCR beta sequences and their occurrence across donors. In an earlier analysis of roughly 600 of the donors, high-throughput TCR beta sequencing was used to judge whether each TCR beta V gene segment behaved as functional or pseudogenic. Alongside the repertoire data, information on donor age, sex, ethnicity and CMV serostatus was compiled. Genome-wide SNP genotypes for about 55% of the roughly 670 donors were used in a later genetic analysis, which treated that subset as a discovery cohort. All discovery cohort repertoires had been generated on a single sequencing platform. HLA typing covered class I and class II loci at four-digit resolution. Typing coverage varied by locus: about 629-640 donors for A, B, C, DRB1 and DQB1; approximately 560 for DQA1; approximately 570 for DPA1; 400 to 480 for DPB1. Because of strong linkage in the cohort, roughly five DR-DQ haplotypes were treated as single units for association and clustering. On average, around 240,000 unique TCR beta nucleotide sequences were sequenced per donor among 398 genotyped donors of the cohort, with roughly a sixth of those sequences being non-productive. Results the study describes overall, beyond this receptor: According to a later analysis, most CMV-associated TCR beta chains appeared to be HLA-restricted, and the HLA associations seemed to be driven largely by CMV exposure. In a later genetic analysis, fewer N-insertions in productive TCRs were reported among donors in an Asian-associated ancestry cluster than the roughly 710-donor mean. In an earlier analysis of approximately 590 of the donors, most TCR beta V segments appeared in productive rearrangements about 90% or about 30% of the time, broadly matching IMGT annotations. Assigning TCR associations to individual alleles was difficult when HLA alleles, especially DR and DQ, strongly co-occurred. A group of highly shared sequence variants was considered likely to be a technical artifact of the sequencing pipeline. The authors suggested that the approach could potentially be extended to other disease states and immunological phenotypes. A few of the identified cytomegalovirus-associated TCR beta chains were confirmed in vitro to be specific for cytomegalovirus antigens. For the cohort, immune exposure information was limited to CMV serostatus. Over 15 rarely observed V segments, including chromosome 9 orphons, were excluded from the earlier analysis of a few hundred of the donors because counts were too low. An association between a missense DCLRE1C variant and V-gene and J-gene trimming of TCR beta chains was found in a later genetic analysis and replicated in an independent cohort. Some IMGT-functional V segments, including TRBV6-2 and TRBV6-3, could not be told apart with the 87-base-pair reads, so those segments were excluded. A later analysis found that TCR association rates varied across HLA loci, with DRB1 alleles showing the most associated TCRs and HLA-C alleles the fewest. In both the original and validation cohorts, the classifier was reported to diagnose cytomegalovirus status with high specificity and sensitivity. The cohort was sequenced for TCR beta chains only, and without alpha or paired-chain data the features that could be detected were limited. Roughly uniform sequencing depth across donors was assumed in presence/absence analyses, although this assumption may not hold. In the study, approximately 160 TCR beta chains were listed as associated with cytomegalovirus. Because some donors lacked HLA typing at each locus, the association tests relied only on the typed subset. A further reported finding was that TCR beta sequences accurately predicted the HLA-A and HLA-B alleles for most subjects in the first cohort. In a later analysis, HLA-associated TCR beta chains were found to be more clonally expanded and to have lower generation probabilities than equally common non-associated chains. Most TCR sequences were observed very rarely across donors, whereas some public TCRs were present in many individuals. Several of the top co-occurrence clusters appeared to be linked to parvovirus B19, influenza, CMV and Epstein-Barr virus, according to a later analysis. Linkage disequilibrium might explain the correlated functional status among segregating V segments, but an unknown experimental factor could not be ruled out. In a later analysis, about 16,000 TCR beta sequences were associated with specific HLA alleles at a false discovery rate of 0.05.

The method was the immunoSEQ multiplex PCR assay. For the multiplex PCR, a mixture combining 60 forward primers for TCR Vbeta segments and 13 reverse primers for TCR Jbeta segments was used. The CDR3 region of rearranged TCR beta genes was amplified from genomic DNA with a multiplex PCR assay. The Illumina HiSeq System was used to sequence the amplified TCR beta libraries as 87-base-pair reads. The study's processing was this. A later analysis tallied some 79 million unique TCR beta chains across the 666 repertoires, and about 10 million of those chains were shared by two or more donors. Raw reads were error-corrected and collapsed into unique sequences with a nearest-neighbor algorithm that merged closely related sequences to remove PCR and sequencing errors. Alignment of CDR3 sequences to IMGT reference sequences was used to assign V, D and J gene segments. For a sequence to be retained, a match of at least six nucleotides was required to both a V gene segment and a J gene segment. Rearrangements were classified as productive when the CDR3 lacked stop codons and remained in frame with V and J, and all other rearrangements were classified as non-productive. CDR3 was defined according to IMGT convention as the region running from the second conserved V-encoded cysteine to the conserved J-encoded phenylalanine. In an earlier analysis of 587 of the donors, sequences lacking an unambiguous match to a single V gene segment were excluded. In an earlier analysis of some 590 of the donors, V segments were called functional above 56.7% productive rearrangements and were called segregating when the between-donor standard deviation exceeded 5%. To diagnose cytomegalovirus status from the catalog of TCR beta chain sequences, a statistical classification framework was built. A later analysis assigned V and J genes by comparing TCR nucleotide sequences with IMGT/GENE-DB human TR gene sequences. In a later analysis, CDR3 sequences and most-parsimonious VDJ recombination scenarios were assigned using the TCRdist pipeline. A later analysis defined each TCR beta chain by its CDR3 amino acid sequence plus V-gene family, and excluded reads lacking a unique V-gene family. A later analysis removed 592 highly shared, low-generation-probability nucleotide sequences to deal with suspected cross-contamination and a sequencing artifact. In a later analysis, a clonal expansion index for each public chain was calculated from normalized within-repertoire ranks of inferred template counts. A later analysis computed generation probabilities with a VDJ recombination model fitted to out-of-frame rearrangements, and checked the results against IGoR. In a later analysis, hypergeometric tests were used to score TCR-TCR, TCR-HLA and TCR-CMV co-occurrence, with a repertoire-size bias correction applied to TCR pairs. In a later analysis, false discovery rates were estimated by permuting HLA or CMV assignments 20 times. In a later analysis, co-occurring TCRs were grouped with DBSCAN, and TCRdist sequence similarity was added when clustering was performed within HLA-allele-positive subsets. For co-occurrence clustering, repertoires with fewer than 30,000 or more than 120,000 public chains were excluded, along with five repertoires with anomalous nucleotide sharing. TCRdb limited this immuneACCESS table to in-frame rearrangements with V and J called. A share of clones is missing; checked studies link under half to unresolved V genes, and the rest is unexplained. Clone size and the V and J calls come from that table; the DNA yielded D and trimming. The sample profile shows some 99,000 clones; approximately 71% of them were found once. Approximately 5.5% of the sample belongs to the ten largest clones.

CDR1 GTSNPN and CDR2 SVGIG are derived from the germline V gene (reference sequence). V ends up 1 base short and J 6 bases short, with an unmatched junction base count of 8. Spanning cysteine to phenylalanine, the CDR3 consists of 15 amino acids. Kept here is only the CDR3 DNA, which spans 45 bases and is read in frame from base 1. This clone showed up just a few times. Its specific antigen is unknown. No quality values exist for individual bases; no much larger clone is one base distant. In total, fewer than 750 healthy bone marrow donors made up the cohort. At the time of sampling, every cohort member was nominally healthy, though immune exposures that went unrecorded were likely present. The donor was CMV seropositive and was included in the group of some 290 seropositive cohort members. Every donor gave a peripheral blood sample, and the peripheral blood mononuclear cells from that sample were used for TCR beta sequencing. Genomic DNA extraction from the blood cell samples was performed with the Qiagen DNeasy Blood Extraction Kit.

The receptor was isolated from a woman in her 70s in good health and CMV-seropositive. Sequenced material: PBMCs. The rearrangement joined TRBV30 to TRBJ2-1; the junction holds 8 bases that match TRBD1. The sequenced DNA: TGTGCCTGGAGTGACCGGGACAGGATAAGCAATGAGCAGTTCTTC. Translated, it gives CAWSDRDRISNEQFF.